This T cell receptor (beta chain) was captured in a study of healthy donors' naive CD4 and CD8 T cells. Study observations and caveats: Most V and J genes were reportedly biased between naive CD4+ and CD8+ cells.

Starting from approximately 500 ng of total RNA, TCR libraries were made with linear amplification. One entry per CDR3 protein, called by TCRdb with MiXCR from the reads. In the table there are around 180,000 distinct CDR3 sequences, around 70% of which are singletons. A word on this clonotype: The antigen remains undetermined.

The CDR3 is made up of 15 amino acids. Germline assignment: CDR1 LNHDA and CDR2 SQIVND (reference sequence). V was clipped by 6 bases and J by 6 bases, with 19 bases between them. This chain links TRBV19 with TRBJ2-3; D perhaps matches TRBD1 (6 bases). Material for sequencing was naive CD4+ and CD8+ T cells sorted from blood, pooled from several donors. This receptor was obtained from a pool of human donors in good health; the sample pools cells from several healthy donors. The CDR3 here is CASRDRKLHQDTQYF. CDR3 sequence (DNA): TGTGCCAGTAGGGACAGAAAGCTCCACCAGGATACGCAGTATTTT.